Below, one T cell receptor (beta chain) is given with its context. Its antigen target is currently unknown. No much larger clone is present one base from it, and per-base qualities are unavailable. Every sample was amplified as two independent genomic DNA replicates, using roughly 0.5 ug for blood and roughly 1.4 ug for tumor or normal breast. Following the manufacturer's instructions, the ImmunoSeq Intro kit was used to carry out TCRB sequencing on genomic DNA. For absolute quantification, the roughly 32-cycle multiplex PCR included proprietary primers along with spike-in control sequences. An 87-bp fragment spanning the CDR3 and flanking V and J genes was sequenced with single-end 150-bp reads. Seven samples, each with two replicates, were multiplexed per lane of an Illumina MiSeq using version 3.0 chemistry. Under the source paper's analysis protocol: The vendor's proprietary pipeline processed the raw data and merged both replicates into a single result for each sample. Clonotypes were defined as productive rearrangements sharing the V-gene family, CDR3 amino acid sequence and J-gene segment. To compute clonality, the normalized Shannon entropy (Pielou evenness) of TCRB abundances was subtracted from 1. To estimate T cell density, the total number of templates was divided by the number of input cells, which was inferred from the amount of DNA input. Recon with default parameters was used to estimate total repertoire diversity and clonality. A clonotype counted as tumor-enriched if its abundance in tumor exceeded 0.1% and was at least 32-fold higher than its abundance in normal breast. Held by TCRdb, this immuneACCESS table contains in-frame sequences only and omits some clones. Under half of the omission traces to an unresolved V gene where checked; the cause of the rest is unknown. The DNA was the basis for D and trimming; V, J and clone size are from that table. In this sample the table shows approximately 75,000 clones, around 80% of which occur a single time. The biggest ten clones account for 4.7% of the sample.

This sample is part of a study of early stage breast cancer tumors (dated 2017 in TCRdb). Turning to the overall study: Of the roughly 15 invasive breast tumors, about a dozen were found to be estrogen receptor-positive, progesterone receptor-positive and HER2-negative. Eight of the 12 ER+/PR+/HER2- tumors were invasive ductal carcinomas, while the other four were invasive lobular carcinomas. On average, each sample got about 9.6-fold read coverage. A total of 2,651,842 templates, representing some 1 million unique clonotypes, were detected across all samples. What the study reported, not specific to this receptor: Analysis by tumor subtype was prevented by the small cohort size. Enriched TCRB sequences shared across patients were found to be mostly commonly generated sequences that were unlikely to play an important role in the tumor microenvironment. Chain pairing and functional markers such as CD4, CD8 and FOXP3 were not captured by bulk genomic DNA sequencing of unsorted cells. Repertoires from blood and normal breast were more alike than repertoires from blood and tumor, and in about 90% of the 16 patients, comparing each tissue with blood separated tumor from normal. Tumors showed roughly 2.7-fold higher T cell density and higher clonality than adjacent normal breast tissue.

The study profiled bulk TCR beta-chain repertoires in matched peripheral blood, tumor and adjacent normal breast tissue taken from roughly 17 patients with early-stage breast cancer. Before surgery, roughly 5-11 mL of whole blood was collected in EDTA tubes and processed within 2 hours. Ficoll-Paque centrifugation in SepMate-50 tubes was used to isolate peripheral blood mononuclear cells. For storage in liquid nitrogen, PBMCs were cryopreserved as aliquots of about 1.9 to 4 million cells in approximately 90% FBS with 10% DMSO. The Qiagen AllPrep DNA/RNA Mini kit was used for genomic DNA extraction. The CDR3 runs 14 residues from the cysteine to the phenylalanine. The only DNA kept is the CDR3, 42 bases in frame from the first base. From a lookup of the germline V gene, CDR1 and CDR2 are MRHNA and SNTAGT. After removal of 7 bases from V and 6 bases from J, the junction retains 6 bases not matched to a gene.

The receptor was isolated from a person aged 35-49 years with breast cancer. The sequence links TRBV6-4 to TRBJ2-2; 9 middle bases align to TRBD1. The source material was blood. The DNA reads as follows: TGTGCCAGCACCCGGGACAGGGACTCCGGGGAGCTGTTTTTT. Its protein is CASTRDRDSGELFF.